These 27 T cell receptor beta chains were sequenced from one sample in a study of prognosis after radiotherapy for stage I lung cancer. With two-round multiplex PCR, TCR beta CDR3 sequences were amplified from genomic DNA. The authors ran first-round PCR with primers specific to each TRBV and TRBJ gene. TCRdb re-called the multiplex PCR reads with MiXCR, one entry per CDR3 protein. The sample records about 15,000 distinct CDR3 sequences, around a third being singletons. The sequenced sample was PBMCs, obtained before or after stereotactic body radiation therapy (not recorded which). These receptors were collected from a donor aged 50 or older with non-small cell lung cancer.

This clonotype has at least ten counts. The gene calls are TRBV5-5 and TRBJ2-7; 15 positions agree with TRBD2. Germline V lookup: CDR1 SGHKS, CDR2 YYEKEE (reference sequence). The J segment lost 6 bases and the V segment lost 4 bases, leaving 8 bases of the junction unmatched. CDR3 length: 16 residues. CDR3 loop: CASSPGLAGGPLEQYF. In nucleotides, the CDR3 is TGTGCCAGCAGCCCTGGACTAGCGGGAGGGCCGCTCGAGCAGTACTTC.

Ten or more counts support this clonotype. This CDR3 reads CASSNYRGPWTNEKLFF. In DNA form, the CDR3 reads TGCGCCAGCAGTAACTACAGGGGGCCTTGGACTAATGAAAAACTGTTTTTT. The genes are TRBV10-2 and TRBJ1-4; 9 bases agree with TRBD1. V shed 5 bases and J 2 bases; nucleotides not matched to a gene: 9. The CDR3 runs to 17 residues. Germline loops: CDR1 WSHSY, CDR2 SAAADI.

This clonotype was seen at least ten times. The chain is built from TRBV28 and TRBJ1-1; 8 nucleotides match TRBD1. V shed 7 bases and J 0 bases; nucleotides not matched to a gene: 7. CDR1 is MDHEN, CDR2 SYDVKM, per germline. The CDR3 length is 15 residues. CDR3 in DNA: TGTGCCAGCATGACAGGGGCAGCAATGAACACTGAAGCTTTCTTT. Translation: CASMTGAAMNTEAFF. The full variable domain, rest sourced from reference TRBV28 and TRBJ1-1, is DVKVTQSSRYLVKRTGEKVFLECVQDMDHENMFWYRQDPGLGLRLIYFSYDVKMKEKGDIPEGYSVSREKKERFSLILESASTNQTSMYLCASMTGAAMNTEAFFGQGTRLTVV.

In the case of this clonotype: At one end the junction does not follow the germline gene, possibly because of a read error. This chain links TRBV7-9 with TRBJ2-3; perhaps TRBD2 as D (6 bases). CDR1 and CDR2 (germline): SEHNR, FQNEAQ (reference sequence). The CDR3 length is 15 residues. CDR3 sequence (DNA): TGCGCCAGCAGATTCTTTCGGGGGAGCACAAATACGCAGTATTTT. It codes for CASRFFRGSTNTQYF.

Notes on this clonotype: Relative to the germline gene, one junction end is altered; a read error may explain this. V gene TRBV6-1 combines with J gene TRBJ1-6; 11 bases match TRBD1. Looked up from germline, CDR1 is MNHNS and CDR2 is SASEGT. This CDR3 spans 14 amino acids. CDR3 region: CASSVDRGLSPLQF. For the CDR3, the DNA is TGTGCCAGCAGTGTGGACAGGGGGCTTTCACCCCTCCAATTT.

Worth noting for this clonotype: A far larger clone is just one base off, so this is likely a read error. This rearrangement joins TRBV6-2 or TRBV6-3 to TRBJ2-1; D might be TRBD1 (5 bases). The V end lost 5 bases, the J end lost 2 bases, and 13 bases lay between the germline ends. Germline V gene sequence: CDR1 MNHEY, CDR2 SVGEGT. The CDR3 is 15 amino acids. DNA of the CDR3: TGTGCCAGCAGTCCGACAGTAGCCCCCTACAATGAGCAGTTCTTC. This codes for CASSPTVAPYNEQFF.

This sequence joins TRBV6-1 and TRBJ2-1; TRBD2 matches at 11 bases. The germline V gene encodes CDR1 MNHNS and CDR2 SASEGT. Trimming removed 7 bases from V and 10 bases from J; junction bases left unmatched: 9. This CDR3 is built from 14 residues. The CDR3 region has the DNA TGTGCCAGCACTCCGGTACTAGCGGGAGTCGAGCAGTTCTTC. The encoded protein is CASTPVLAGVEQFF.

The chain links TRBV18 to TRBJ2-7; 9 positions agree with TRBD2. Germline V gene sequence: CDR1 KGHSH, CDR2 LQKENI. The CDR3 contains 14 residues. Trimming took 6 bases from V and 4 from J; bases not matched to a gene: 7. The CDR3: CASSTGTSLYEQYF. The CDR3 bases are TGTGCCAGCTCCACCGGGACTAGCTTGTACGAGCAGTACTTC. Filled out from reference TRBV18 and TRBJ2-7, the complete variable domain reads NAGVMQNPRHLVRRRGQEARLRCSPMKGHSHVYWYRQLPEEGLKFMVYLQKENIIDESGMPKERFSAEFPKEGPSILRIQQVVRGDSAAYFCASSTGTSLYEQYFGPGTRLTVT.

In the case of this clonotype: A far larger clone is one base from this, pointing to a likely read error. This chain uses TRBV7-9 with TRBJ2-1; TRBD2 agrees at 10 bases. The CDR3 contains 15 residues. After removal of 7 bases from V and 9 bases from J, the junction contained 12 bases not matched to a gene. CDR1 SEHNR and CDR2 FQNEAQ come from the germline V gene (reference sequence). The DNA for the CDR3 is TGTGCCAGCATCCCGAGCCCTAGCGGGAGTACTGAGCAGTTCTTC. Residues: CASIPSPSGSTEQFF.

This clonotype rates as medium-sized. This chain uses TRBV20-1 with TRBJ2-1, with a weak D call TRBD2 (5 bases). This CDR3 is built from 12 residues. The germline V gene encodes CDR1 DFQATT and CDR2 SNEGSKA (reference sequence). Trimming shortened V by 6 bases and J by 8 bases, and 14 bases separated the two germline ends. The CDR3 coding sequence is TGCAGTGCCCGGCCTCCTAGCCATGAGCAGTTCTTC. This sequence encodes CSARPPSHEQFF.

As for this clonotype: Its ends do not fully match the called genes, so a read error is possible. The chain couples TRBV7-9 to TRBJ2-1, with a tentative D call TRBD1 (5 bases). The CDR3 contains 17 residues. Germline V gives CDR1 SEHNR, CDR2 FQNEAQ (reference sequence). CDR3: CASSQGTGKSSYNEQFF. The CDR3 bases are TGCGCCAGCAGCCAAGGAACAGGCAAGAGCTCCTACAATGAGCAGTTCTTC.

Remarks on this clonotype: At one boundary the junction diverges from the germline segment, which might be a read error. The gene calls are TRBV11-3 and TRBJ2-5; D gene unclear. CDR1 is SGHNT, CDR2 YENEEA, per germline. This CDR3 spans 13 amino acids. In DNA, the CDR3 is TGTGCCAGCAGCTCGGACGGGTTGGATACCCAGTGCTTC. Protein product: CASSSDGLDTQCF.

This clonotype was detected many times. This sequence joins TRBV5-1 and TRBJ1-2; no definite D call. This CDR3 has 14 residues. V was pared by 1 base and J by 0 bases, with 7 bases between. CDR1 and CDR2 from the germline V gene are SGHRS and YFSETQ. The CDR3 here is CASSLRTANYGYTF. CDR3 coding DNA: TGCGCCAGCAGCTTGAGGACGGCTAACTATGGCTACACCTTC. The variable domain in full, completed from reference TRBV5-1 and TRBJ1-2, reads KAGVTQTPRYLIKTRGQQVTLSCSPISGHRSVSWYQQTPGQGLQFLFEYFSETQRNKGNFPGRFSGRQFSNSRSEMNVSTLELGDSALYLCASSLRTANYGYTFGSGTRLTVV.

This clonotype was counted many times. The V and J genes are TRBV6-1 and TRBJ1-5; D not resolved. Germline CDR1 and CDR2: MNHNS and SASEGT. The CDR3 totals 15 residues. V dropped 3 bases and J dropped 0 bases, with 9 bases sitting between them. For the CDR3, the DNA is TGTGCCAGCAGTGACCGGTGGGATAGCAATCAGCCCCAGCATTTT. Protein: CASSDRWDSNQPQHF.

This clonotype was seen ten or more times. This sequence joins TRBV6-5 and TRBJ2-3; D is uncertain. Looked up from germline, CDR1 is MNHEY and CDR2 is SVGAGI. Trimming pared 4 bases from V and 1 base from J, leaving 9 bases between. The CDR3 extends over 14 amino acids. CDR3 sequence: CASSLAVGTDTQYF. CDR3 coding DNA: TGTGCCAGCAGTTTGGCCGTCGGCACAGATACGCAGTATTTT.

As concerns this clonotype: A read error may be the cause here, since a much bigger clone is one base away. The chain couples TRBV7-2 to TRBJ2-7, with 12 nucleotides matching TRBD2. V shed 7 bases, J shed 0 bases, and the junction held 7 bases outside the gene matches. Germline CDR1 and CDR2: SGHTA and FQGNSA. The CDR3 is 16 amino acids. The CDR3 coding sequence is TGTGCCAGCATCCGGGCTAGCGGGAGGGGCTCCTACGAGCAGTACTTC. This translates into CASIRASGRGSYEQYF.

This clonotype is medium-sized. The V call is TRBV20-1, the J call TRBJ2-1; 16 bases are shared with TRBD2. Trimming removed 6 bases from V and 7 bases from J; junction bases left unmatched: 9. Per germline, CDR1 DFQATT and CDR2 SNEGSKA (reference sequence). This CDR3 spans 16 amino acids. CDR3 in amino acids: CSADGTSGRATNEQFF. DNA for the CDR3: TGCAGTGCCGACGGGACTAGCGGGAGGGCCACGAATGAGCAGTTCTTC.

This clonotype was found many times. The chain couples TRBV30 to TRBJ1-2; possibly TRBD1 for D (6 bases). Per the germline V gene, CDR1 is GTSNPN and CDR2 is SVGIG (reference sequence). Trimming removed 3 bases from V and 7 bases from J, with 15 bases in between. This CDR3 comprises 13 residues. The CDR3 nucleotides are TGTGCCTGGAGGGAGTGGAGGGGGGCTGGCTACACCTTC. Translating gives CAWREWRGAGYTF.

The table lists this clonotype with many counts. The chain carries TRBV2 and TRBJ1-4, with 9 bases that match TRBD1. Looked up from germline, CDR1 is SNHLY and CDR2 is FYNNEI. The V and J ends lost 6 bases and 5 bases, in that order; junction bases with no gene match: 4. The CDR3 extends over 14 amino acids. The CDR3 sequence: CASRAGTGNEKLFF. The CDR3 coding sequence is TGTGCCAGCAGAGCGGGGACAGGGAATGAAAAACTGTTTTTT.

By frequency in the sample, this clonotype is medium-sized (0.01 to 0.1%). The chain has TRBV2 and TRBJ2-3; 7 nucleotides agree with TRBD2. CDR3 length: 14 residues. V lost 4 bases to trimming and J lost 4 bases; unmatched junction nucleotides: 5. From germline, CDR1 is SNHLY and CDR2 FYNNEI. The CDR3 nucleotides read TGTGCCAGCAGTGCCCGGGCGGGGGCAGATACGCAGTATTTT. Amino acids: CASSARAGADTQYF.

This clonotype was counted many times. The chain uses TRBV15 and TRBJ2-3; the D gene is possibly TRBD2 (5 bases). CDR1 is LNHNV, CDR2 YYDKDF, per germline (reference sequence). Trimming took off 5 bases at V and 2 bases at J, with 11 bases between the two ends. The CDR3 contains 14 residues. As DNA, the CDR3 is TGTGCCACCAGCTGGGTCGGGAACACAGATACGCAGTATTTT. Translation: CATSWVGNTDTQYF. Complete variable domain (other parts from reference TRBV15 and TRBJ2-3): DAMVIQNPRYQVTQFGKPVTLSCSQTLNHNVMYWYQQKSSQAPKLLFHYYDKDFNNEADTPDNFQSRRPNTSFCFLDIRSPGLGDTAMYLCATSWVGNTDTQYFGPGTRLTVL.

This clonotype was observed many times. CDR3 DNA sequence: TGTGCCAGTAGTATGGGGGGGATGGGAGCGGGTGAGCAGTTCTTC. Translating it yields CASSMGGMGAGEQFF. This chain uses TRBV19 with TRBJ2-1; 7 nucleotides match TRBD2. This CDR3 has 15 residues. Germline CDR1 and CDR2: LNHDA and SQIVND (reference sequence). Unmatched junction bases numbered 11, after V lost 3 bases and J lost 9 bases.

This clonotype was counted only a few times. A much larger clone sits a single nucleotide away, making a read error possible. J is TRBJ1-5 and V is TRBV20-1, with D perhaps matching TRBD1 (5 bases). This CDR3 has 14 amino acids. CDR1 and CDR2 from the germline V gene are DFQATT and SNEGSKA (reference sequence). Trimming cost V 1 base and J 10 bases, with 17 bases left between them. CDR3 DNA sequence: TGCAGTGCTAGAGTGGGGGGGGGAGGCCATCCCCAGCATTTT. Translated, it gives CSARVGGGGHPQHF.

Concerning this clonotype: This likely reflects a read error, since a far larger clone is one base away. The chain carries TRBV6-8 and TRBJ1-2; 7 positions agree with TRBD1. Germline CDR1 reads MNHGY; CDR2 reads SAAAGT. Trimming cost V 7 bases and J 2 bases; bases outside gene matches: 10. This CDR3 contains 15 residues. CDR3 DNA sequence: TGTGCCAGCATTGCCACCCGACAGGGCAACTATGGCTACACCTTC. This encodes CASIATRQGNYGYTF.

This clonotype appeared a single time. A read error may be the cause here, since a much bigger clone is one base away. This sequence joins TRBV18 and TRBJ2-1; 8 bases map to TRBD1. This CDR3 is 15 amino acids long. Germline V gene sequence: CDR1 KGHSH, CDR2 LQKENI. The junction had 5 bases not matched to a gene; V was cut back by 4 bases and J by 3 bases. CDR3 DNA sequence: TGTGCCAGCTCACTCTCGACAGGGGACTACAATGAGCAGTTCTTC. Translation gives CASSLSTGDYNEQFF.

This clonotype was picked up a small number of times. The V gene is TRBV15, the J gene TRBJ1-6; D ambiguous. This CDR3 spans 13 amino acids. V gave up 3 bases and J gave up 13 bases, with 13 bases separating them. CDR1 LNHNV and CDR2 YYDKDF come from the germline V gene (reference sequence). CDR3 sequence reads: CATSRRALLPLHF. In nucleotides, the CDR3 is TGTGCCACCAGCAGGAGAGCGCTACTTCCCCTCCACTTT. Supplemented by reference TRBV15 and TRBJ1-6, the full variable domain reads DAMVIQNPRYQVTQFGKPVTLSCSQTLNHNVMYWYQQKSSQAPKLLFHYYDKDFNNEADTPDNFQSRRPNTSFCFLDIRSPGLGDTAMYLCATSRRALLPLHFGNGTRLTVT.

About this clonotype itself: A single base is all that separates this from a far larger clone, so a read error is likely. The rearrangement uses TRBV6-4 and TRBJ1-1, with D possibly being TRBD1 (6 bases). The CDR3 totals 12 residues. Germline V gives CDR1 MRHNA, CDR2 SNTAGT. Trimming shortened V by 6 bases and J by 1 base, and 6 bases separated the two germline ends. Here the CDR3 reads CASRTGNTEAFF. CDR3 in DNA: TGTGCCAGCAGGACAGGGAACACTGAAGCTTTCTTT.